What follows describes a single T cell receptor (beta chain). The sample is drawn from a study of blood T cells in healthy people across ages. The individuals who served as donors were healthy Caucasians living in Russia, aged roughly 6 to 95. The sample, about 9.2 milliliters of peripheral blood, was drawn from each donor. V was pared by 2 bases and J by 3 bases, with 13 bases between. This CDR3 is 15 amino acids long. CDR1 is MDHEN and CDR2 is SYDVKM in the germline V gene. Primed by a sample-barcoded 5' primer and a J-beta primer mix, a second PCR proceeded for about 6 to 12 cycles. TCRdb re-called the 5' RACE reads with MiXCR, one entry per CDR3 protein. This sample has about 1.4 million distinct CDR3 sequences, with roughly 59% found just once.

Sequencing was performed on blood. The chain carries TRBV28 and TRBJ2-5, with D hard to call. The TCR comes from a man aged 18 to 35 in good health. The CDR3 DNA follows: TGTGCCAGCAGTTTAGTGCTAAGTAGGGAAGAGACCCAGTACTTC. It specifies CASSLVLSREETQYF.